This is a list of T cell receptor beta chains from one sample in a study of CD8+ T cells in alopecia areata. TCRdb's copy holds only in-frame clones and misses some; the assay was immunoSEQ multiplex PCR. This sample has about 200,000 clones, with around three fifths found just once. The sample comprised CD8+ T cells sorted from blood. The source of these receptors is a human donor in good health. The CDR3 runs from the conserved cysteine through the conserved F or W. D genes are given only for firm matches. Only some rows state a clone size, as once, few, many or a class for expanded clones.

TRBV25-1	few	12	-	TRBJ1-2	TGTGCCAGCAGTGGGGCACCCTATGGCTACACCTTC	CASSGAPYGYTF
TRBV6-5	-	14	-	TRBJ1-6	TGTGCCAGCAGTCCTTCGACATCATATTCACCCCTCCACTTT	CASSPSTSYSPLHF
TRBV11-2	-	14	TRBD1	TRBJ1-4	TGTGCCAGCAGCCCTCGGACAGGGAATGAAAAACTGTTTTTT	CASSPRTGNEKLFF
TRBV13	once	15	-	TRBJ2-7	TGTGCCAGCAGCGAAACCGGGACGCAACCCTACGAGCAGTACTTC	CASSETGTQPYEQYF
TRBV30	-	12	TRBD1	TRBJ2-7	TGTGCCTGGAGTGCAGGGGGCCACGAGCAGTACTTC	CAWSAGGHEQYF
TRBV29-1	-	15	TRBD2	TRBJ2-5	TGCAGCGCCGAACCGCGGGGGGACTTCCAAGAGACCCAGTACTTC	CSAEPRGDFQETQYF
TRBV15	few	17	TRBD1	TRBJ1-5	TGTGCCACCAGCAGACTGGGACAGGGGGGCGCCAATCAGCCCCAGCATTTT	CATSRLGQGGANQPQHF
TRBV27	-	15	-	TRBJ2-7	TGTGCCAGCAGTTTAGGTGGGGGCTCCTCCTACGAGCAGTACTTC	CASSLGGGSSYEQYF
TRBV7-9	-	12	-	TRBJ1-6	TGTGCCAGCAGCCTGCCGAATTCACCCCTCCACTTT	CASSLPNSPLHF
TRBV4-1	-	15	TRBD1	TRBJ1-1	TGCGCCAGCAGCCAGGAACCAGGGGGGCTGACTGAAGCTTTCTTT	CASSQEPGGLTEAFF
TRBV9	-	14	-	TRBJ1-1	TGTGCCAGCAGCCCCGGGCCAGTGAACACTGAAGCTTTCTTT	CASSPGPVNTEAFF
TRBV4-1	-	14	-	TRBJ2-7	TGCGCCAGCAGCCATACCAGCGTACTCAGCGAGCAGTACTTC	CASSHTSVLSEQYF
TRBV14	-	14	-	TRBJ1-6	TGTGCCAGCAACTTAAGGGGTCTTAATTCACCCCTCCACTTT	CASNLRGLNSPLHF
TRBV25-1	-	10	-	TRBJ2-7	TGTGCCAGTGAAGGTGACGAGCAGTACTTC	CASEGDEQYF
TRBV27	few	14	-	TRBJ1-4	TGTGCCAGCAGTCCCGCGATGAGAGGTGGGAAACTGTTTTTT	CASSPAMRGGKLFF
TRBV29-1	-	14	-	TRBJ2-1	TGCAGCGTTTCGGGGGTAAGCTCCTACAATGAGCAGTTCTTC	CSVSGVSSYNEQFF
TRBV30	few	16	-	TRBJ2-1	TGTGCCTGGAGCGTCGGTCTAGGGAACTCCTACAATGAGCAGTTCTTC	CAWSVGLGNSYNEQFF